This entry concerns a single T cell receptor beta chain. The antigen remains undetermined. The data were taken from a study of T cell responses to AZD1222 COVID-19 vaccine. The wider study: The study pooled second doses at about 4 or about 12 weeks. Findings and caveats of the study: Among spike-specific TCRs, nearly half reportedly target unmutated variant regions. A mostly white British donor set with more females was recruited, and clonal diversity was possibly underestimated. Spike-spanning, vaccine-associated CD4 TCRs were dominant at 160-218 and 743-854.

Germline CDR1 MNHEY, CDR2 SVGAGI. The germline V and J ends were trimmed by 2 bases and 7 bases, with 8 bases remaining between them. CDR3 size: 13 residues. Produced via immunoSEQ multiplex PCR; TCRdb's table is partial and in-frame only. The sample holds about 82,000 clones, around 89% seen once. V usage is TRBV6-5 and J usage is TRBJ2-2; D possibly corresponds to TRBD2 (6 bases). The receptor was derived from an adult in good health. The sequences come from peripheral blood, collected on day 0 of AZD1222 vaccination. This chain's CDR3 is CASSYGGLGELFF. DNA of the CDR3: TGTGCCAGCAGTTACGGAGGGCTCGGGGAGCTGTTTTTT.